The 9 T cell receptor beta chains presented below share a single source sample, sequenced in a study of cytomegalovirus exposure and HLA in healthy donors. It was with 60 Vbeta and 13 Jbeta primers that the PCR ran. Generated by immunoSEQ multiplex PCR, the TCRdb table keeps only in-frame clones and is missing some. The sample lists 95,000 to 110,000 clones, roughly 78% occurring once. Material: PBMCs. Receptor source: a woman in her 40s in good health and CMV-seronegative.

Only one count was recorded for this clone. The rearrangement uses TRBV5-1 and TRBJ2-3, with 11 bases matching TRBD1. The germline gives CDR1 SGHRS, CDR2 YFSETQ. The CDR3 runs 14 residues. The J segment lost 4 bases and the V segment lost 4 bases, leaving 2 bases of the junction unmatched. The CDR3 loop reads CASSKGQGADTQYF. As DNA, the CDR3 is TGCGCCAGCAGCAAGGGACAGGGGGCAGATACGCAGTATTTT.

Only a few counts were recorded for this clone. The chain combines TRBV7-2 with TRBJ1-1; D is uncertain. The CDR3 contains 14 residues. Germline-derived CDR1 and CDR2 are SGHTA and FQGNSA. The ends were cut back, 1 base at V and 8 bases at J, with 14 bases in the middle. As DNA, the CDR3 is TGTGCCAGCAGCTTAGGGCCGACGGATAGCGAAGCTTTCTTT. The encoded protein is CASSLGPTDSEAFF.

The chain joins TRBV19 to TRBJ1-1; D is possibly TRBD1 (5 bases). V lost 6 bases and J lost 5, with 16 bases in between. Germline CDR1 reads LNHDA; CDR2 reads SQIVND (reference sequence). This CDR3 has 14 amino acids. CDR3 sequence reads: CASSFQDGGTEAFF. The CDR3 region has the DNA TGTGCCAGTAGCTTTCAGGACGGGGGAACTGAAGCTTTCTTT.

The chain uses TRBV6-1 and TRBJ1-2; the D is unclear. V lost 7 bases and J lost 1, with 4 bases in between. CDR3 length: 11 amino acids. Germline V gene lookup returns CDR1 MNHNS and CDR2 SASEGT. In nucleotides, the CDR3 is TGTGCCAGCACCCTTAACTATGGCTACACCTTC. Amino acid sequence: CASTLNYGYTF.

The J gene is TRBJ2-1, the V gene TRBV7-2; a weak D match, TRBD2 (5 bases). CDR1 SGHTA and CDR2 FQGNSA come from the germline V gene. The CDR3 length is 15 residues. The V end was cut by 5 bases, the J end by 0 bases, with 11 bases between. The CDR3 DNA reads TGTGCCAGCAGCCCAGCGGCGAGCTCCTACAATGAGCAGTTCTTC. It translates to CASSPAASSYNEQFF.

V gene TRBV7-9 combines with J gene TRBJ2-5; 9 nucleotides agree with TRBD2. The CDR3 loop spans 17 amino acids. Germline CDR1 reads SEHNR; CDR2 reads FQNEAQ (reference sequence). Trimming removed 5 bases from V and 1 base from J; junction bases left unmatched: 11. CDR3 bases: TGTGCCAGCAGCATCCTTCAGGCGGGGGGGATCCAAGAGACCCAGTACTTC. Its translation is CASSILQAGGIQETQYF.

The chain joins TRBV28 to TRBJ1-1; 7 bases match TRBD1. Looked up from germline, CDR1 is MDHEN and CDR2 is SYDVKM. The V gene end was trimmed by 6 bases and the J gene end by 4 bases; junction bases not matched to a gene: 11. The CDR3 is 15 amino acids. CDR3 in DNA: TGTGCCAGCAGCCCGCCGGACAGGCCGAGCACTGAAGCTTTCTTT. As protein: CASSPPDRPSTEAFF. The full variable domain, its missing parts supplied by reference TRBV28 and TRBJ1-1, is DVKVTQSSRYLVKRTGEKVFLECVQDMDHENMFWYRQDPGLGLRLIYFSYDVKMKEKGDIPEGYSVSREKKERFSLILESASTNQTSMYLCASSPPDRPSTEAFFGQGTRLTVV.

This chain links TRBV18 with TRBJ2-5; D is perhaps TRBD1 (5 bases). Trimming cost V 3 bases and J 5 bases, with 13 bases left between them. The germline gives CDR1 KGHSH, CDR2 LQKENI. CDR3 size: 14 residues. The chain's CDR3 is CASSPIDSRETQYF. In DNA, the CDR3 is TGTGCCAGCTCACCCATTGACAGTAGGGAGACCCAGTACTTC.

As DNA, the CDR3 is TGTGCCACCAGCAGAGAAGGTCCAGCGGGAGAGCAACAAGAGACCCAGTACTTC. Protein sequence: CATSREGPAGEQQETQYF. The chain carries TRBV15 and TRBJ2-5, with TRBD2 identical over 8 bases. The germline CDR1 and CDR2 sequences are LNHNV and YYDKDF (reference sequence). V lost 0 bases and J lost 2; bases outside the gene matches: 11. The CDR3 loop spans 18 amino acids.